This paragraph covers one T cell receptor beta chain sequence. Antigen specificity is unknown. Reverse transcribing all isolated RNA meant expressed TCRB transcripts were sequenced. TCRdb's copy holds only in-frame clones and misses some; the assay was immunoSEQ multiplex PCR. This table has hundreds of thousands of clones, about 11% appearing once. Cells sorted by CD45RO/CCR7/CD25/CD127/CD95/CD27 comprised CD4+ naive, central memory, regulatory and stem cell-like memory cells. This sample stems from a study of beta chain features in type 1 diabetes. Overall study: All samples combined gave under 110,000,000 sorted cells for examination. General observations from the study: For Type 1 diabetes patients, all four CD4+ subsets carried TCRB CDR3s that were moderately but significantly shorter. Sequencing of cDNA might inflate the share of cells that strongly express TCR.

The germline CDR1 and CDR2 sequences are SGHTA and FQGNSA. This CDR3 is built from 14 residues. V lost 1 base to trimming and J lost 8 bases, with 13 bases between them. The chain carries TRBV7-2 and TRBJ2-3; maybe TRBD2 (6 bases). The sequence came from a man aged 25 to 45 with type 1 diabetes. Sequenced input: naive CD4+ T cells from blood. In nucleotides, the CDR3 is TGTGCCAGCAGCTTAGGGCTAGCCGGGAGTACGCAGTATTTT. Its protein product is CASSLGLAGSTQYF.